The 26 T cell receptor beta chains below were found in one sample sequenced in a study of control samples from healthy donors and cancer patients (dated by TCRdb to the early 2020s). The receptor library was made with the immunoSEQ multiplex PCR assay. TCRdb re-hosts the immuneACCESS table, in-frame sequences only. Its copies lack some clones; in the studies checked, an unresolved V gene accounts for under half of them, and the cause for the rest is not known. The sample includes 90,000 or so clones, with about 89% observed a single time. Of the sample, around 7.6% is held by the ten largest clones. Sequenced input: blood. The receptors were sampled from a woman between 55 and 75 years old in good health.

V and J are TRBV7-2 and TRBJ2-2; tentative D call: TRBD2 (5 bases). The ends were cut back, 4 bases at V and 4 bases at J, with 10 bases in the middle. Germline lookup yields CDR1 SGHTA and CDR2 FQGNSA. The CDR3 is 14 amino acids. DNA of the CDR3: TGTGCCAGCAGCTGGGGAGAGTTCACCGGGGAGCTGTTTTTT. It translates to CASSWGEFTGELFF.

The V gene is TRBV28, the J gene TRBJ2-1, with D possibly TRBD2 on 5 matching bases. CDR3 length: 14 amino acids. Germline loops: CDR1 MDHEN, CDR2 SYDVKM. V lost 2 bases to trimming and J lost 4 bases, with 9 bases between them. The CDR3, as DNA: TGTGCCAGCAGTTTACGGACGGGATACAATGAGCAGTTCTTC. It codes for CASSLRTGYNEQFF.

The chain has TRBV5-1 and TRBJ1-3; no reliable D call. Germline-derived CDR1 and CDR2 are SGHRS and YFSETQ. V lost 1 base, J lost 0 bases, and 11 bases lay in between. CDR3 length: 16 residues. CDR3 residues: CASSLTEAYSGNTIYF. Here the CDR3 DNA reads TGCGCCAGCAGCTTGACAGAGGCCTACTCTGGAAACACCATATATTTT.

This chain connects TRBV15 to TRBJ1-6; no clear D. V lost 0 bases and J lost 7, with 10 bases in between. Germline CDR1 and CDR2: LNHNV and YYDKDF (reference sequence). The CDR3 contains 15 residues. The DNA of the CDR3 is TGTGCCACCAGCAGAGACCTGGTTGCCAATTCACCCCTCCACTTT. This encodes CATSRDLVANSPLHF.

V gene TRBV18 combines with J gene TRBJ2-5; D is uncertain. The CDR3 is 13 residues long. Germline V CDR1 and CDR2: KGHSH, LQKENI. V shed 3 bases and J shed 5 bases, with 10 bases lying between them. For the CDR3, the DNA is TGTGCCAGCTCACCGAGGCAGAGTGAGACCCAGTACTTC. Its translation is CASSPRQSETQYF. The full variable domain, rest sourced from reference TRBV18 and TRBJ2-5, is NAGVMQNPRHLVRRRGQEARLRCSPMKGHSHVYWYRQLPEEGLKFMVYLQKENIIDESGMPKERFSAEFPKEGPSILRIQQVVRGDSAAYFCASSPRQSETQYFGPGTRLLVL.

The J gene is TRBJ2-1, the V gene TRBV25-1; 10 nucleotides align to TRBD2. Germline V gene lookup returns CDR1 MGHDK and CDR2 SYGVNS. V was clipped by 6 bases and J by 4 bases; unmatched bases: 9. This CDR3 spans 16 amino acids. In DNA form, the CDR3 reads TGTGCCAGCAGCTCCTGGGGTAGCGGGAGGTACAATGAGCAGTTCTTC. It specifies CASSSWGSGRYNEQFF.

The chain carries TRBV7-2 and TRBJ2-3; either TRBD1 or TRBD2 may supply D (6 bases each). CDR3 length equals 13 residues. CDR1 SGHTA and CDR2 FQGNSA come from the germline V gene. V shed 11 bases and J shed 4 bases, with 16 bases lying between them. The CDR3 nucleotides are TGTGCCGCGACAAGGGGGGTCCCAGATACGCAGTATTTT. Protein product: CAATRGVPDTQYF.

CDR3 coding DNA: TGTGCCAGCAGTTTAGTTGGGGGCGAGCAGTACTTC. Amino acids: CASSLVGGEQYF. The chain uses TRBV28 and TRBJ2-7; the D gene could be TRBD1 or TRBD2 (5 bases each). Looked up from germline, CDR1 is MDHEN and CDR2 is SYDVKM. V was cut by 2 bases and J by 6 bases, with 8 bases left in between. The CDR3 extends over 12 amino acids. The whole variable domain, remainder taken from reference TRBV28 and TRBJ2-7, is DVKVTQSSRYLVKRTGEKVFLECVQDMDHENMFWYRQDPGLGLRLIYFSYDVKMKEKGDIPEGYSVSREKKERFSLILESASTNQTSMYLCASSLVGGEQYFGPGTRLTVT.

This sequence joins TRBV7-2 and TRBJ1-3; no clear D gene. Per germline, CDR1 SGHTA and CDR2 FQGNSA. CDR3 length: 14 amino acids. V was pared by 2 bases and J by 1 base, with 6 bases between. CDR3 DNA sequence: TGTGCCAGCAGCTTAATGTATTCTGGAAACACCATATATTTT. Translated: CASSLMYSGNTIYF. The variable domain in full, with the rest retrieved from reference TRBV7-2 and TRBJ1-3, is GAGVSQSPSNKVTEKGKDVELRCDPISGHTALYWYRQSLGQGLEFLIYFQGNSAPDKSGLPSDRFSAERTGGSVSTLTIQRTQQEDSAVYLCASSLMYSGNTIYFGEGSWLTVV.

The chain has TRBV5-5 and TRBJ2-5; no firm D call. V was clipped by 5 bases and J by 4 bases, with 18 bases between them. The CDR3 runs 15 residues. The germline V gene encodes CDR1 SGHKS and CDR2 YYEKEE (reference sequence). CDR3 in amino acids: CASRALSGRGETQYF. As DNA, the CDR3 is TGTGCCAGCAGGGCCCTTTCGGGTCGAGGAGAGACCCAGTACTTC. Supplemented by reference TRBV5-5 and TRBJ2-5, the full variable domain reads DAGVTQSPTHLIKTRGQQVTLRCSPISGHKSVSWYQQVLGQGPQFIFQYYEKEERGRGNFPDRFSARQFPNYSSELNVNALLLGDSALYLCASRALSGRGETQYFGPGTRLLVL.

This clone was recorded a few times. The gene calls are TRBV2 and TRBJ1-4; tentatively, D is TRBD1 (5 bases). CDR3 size: 17 residues. V lost 0 bases, J lost 0 bases, and 11 bases lay in between. Germline assignment: CDR1 SNHLY and CDR2 FYNNEI. The CDR3 region is CASSEAKTAATNEKLFF. The CDR3 region has the DNA TGTGCCAGCAGTGAAGCTAAGACAGCAGCAACTAATGAAAAACTGTTTTTT.

The gene calls are TRBV29-1 and TRBJ1-2; perhaps TRBD1 as D (5 bases). Germline-derived CDR1 and CDR2 are SQVTM and ANQGSEA. V shed 6 bases and J shed 0 bases, with 14 bases lying between them. The CDR3 extends over 14 amino acids. In nucleotides, the CDR3 is TGCAGCGTAGGGAGGGGATTAGCTAACTATGGCTACACCTTC. Its translation: CSVGRGLANYGYTF.

The V and J genes are TRBV28 and TRBJ2-1; 9 bases are a match to TRBD2. J was trimmed by 2 bases and V by 7 bases; bases with no gene match: 6. This CDR3 comprises 15 residues. Germline loops: CDR1 MDHEN, CDR2 SYDVKM. The CDR3: CASIKAGGPYNEQFF. CDR3 in DNA: TGTGCCAGCATAAAGGCGGGAGGGCCCTACAATGAGCAGTTCTTC.

The chain couples TRBV30 to TRBJ1-2; 9 nucleotides align to TRBD1. After removal of 4 bases from V and 2 bases from J, the junction contained 11 bases not matched to a gene. The CDR3 covers 16 residues. Per the germline V gene, CDR1 is GTSNPN and CDR2 is SVGIG (reference sequence). CDR3 DNA: TGTGCCTGGACATCGAAAGGGACAGGGCTGAACTATGGCTACACCTTC. This encodes CAWTSKGTGLNYGYTF.

The chain is built from TRBV5-1 and TRBJ2-7, with D perhaps matching TRBD1 or TRBD2 (5 bases each). The germline V gene encodes CDR1 SGHRS and CDR2 YFSETQ. Trimming left V 0 bases short and J 7 bases short, with 17 bases between. There are 15 residues in the CDR3. CDR3 nucleotide sequence: TGCGCCAGCAGCTTGGGCCGGGACGGATCGGGTGAGCAGTACTTC. Protein sequence: CASSLGRDGSGEQYF.

This sequence joins TRBV23-1 and TRBJ1-5; D not certain. TRBV23-1 is flagged as an ORF with uncertain function. This CDR3 comprises 15 residues. Trimming pared 4 bases from V and 3 bases from J, leaving 13 bases between. This chain's CDR3 is CASSRCKPYNQPQHF. CDR3 coding DNA: TGCGCCAGCAGTCGATGCAAGCCGTACAATCAGCCCCAGCATTTT.

The chain combines TRBV5-8 with TRBJ2-2, with D hard to call. CDR3 length equals 15 residues. V was cut by 0 bases and J by 5 bases, with 11 bases left in between. The germline gives CDR1 SGHTS, CDR2 YDEGEE. The CDR3 here is CASSLGDRRTGELFF. The CDR3 region has the DNA TGTGCCAGCAGCTTGGGGGATCGGCGGACCGGGGAGCTGTTTTTT. Complete variable domain (other parts from reference TRBV5-8 and TRBJ2-2): EAGVTQSPTHLIKTRGQQATLRCSPISGHTSVYWYQQALGLGLQFLLWYDEGEERNRGNFPPRFSGRQFPNYSSELNVNALELEDSALYLCASSLGDRRTGELFFGEGSRLTVL.

The chain combines TRBV19 with TRBJ1-2; no reliable D call. This CDR3 is built from 13 residues. CDR1 is LNHDA and CDR2 is SQIVND in the germline V gene (reference sequence). V was pared by 3 bases and J by 4 bases, with 9 bases between. The CDR3 DNA sequence: TGTGCCAGTAGTATTCCGGGTAGCTATGGCTACACCTTC. This gives the protein CASSIPGSYGYTF. Complete variable domain (other parts from reference TRBV19 and TRBJ1-2): DGGITQSPKYLFRKEGQNVTLSCEQNLNHDAMYWYRQDPGQGLRLIYYSQIVNDFQKGDIAEGYSVSREKKESFPLTVTSAQKNPTAFYLCASSIPGSYGYTFGSGTRLTVV.

Judged by abundance, this clone is medium-sized. The gene calls are TRBV6-4 and TRBJ2-1; tentative D call: TRBD2 (6 bases). The CDR3 is 15 residues long. Trimming stripped 2 bases from V and 4 bases from J, with 12 bases between. CDR1 MRHNA and CDR2 SNTAGT come from the germline V gene. DNA of the CDR3: TGTGCCAGCAGTGACGACCCTAGCGCTTACAATGAGCAGTTCTTC. Translating it yields CASSDDPSAYNEQFF.

V and J are TRBV30 and TRBJ2-1; D unresolved. V was trimmed by 0 bases and J by 6 bases, leaving 6 bases between them. The length of the CDR3 is 12 residues. Germline CDR1 and CDR2: GTSNPN and SVGIG (reference sequence). This CDR3 reads CAWSVIANEQFF. The DNA for the CDR3 is TGTGCCTGGAGTGTAATCGCCAATGAGCAGTTCTTC.

The chain has TRBV6-5 and TRBJ1-1; D perhaps matches TRBD1 (6 bases). Germline V CDR1 and CDR2: MNHEY, SVGAGI. Trimming pared 8 bases from V and 5 bases from J, leaving 15 bases between. The CDR3 has 13 amino acids. The CDR3 here is CASGYRVVTEAFF. In nucleotides, the CDR3 is TGTGCCAGCGGATACAGGGTAGTGACTGAAGCTTTCTTT.

The chain uses TRBV7-9 and TRBJ2-7, with TRBD2 matching 11 bases. The V gene end was trimmed by 1 base and the J gene end by 2 bases; junction bases not matched to a gene: 10. Looked up from germline, CDR1 is SEHNR and CDR2 is FQNEAQ (reference sequence). The CDR3 totals 18 residues. For the CDR3, the DNA is TGTGCCAGCAGCTTAGGGGCTAGCGGGAGGCCGAGAACCTACGAGCAGTACTTC. As protein: CASSLGASGRPRTYEQYF.

The gene calls are TRBV4-1 and TRBJ1-5, with a weak D call TRBD1 (5 bases). Deletions cut 1 base from V and 5 bases from J, with 9 bases between. Germline loops: CDR1 MGHRA, CDR2 YSYEKL. The CDR3 has 14 residues. As DNA, the CDR3 is TGCGCCAGCAGCCAAGTGGGAGGGGATCAGCCCCAGCATTTT. Translated, it gives CASSQVGGDQPQHF.

CDR3 loop: CAISESGRVSTNSPLHF. CDR3 bases: TGTGCCATCAGTGAATCGGGGAGGGTTAGTACTAATTCACCCCTCCACTTT. The rearrangement links TRBV10-3 to TRBJ1-6, with D unclear. Trimming took 3 bases from V and 6 from J, leaving 18 bases between them. The CDR3 has 17 amino acids. The germline V gene has CDR1 ENHRY and CDR2 SYGVKD.

This chain connects TRBV5-1 to TRBJ2-3, with 7 nucleotides matching TRBD1. This CDR3 contains 14 residues. V lost 8 bases, J lost 2 bases, and 8 bases stayed unmatched. Germline lookup yields CDR1 SGHRS and CDR2 YFSETQ. CDR3 DNA sequence: TGCGCCAGTATCCGGGACAGCAACACAGATACGCAGTATTTT. Its protein product is CASIRDSNTDTQYF.

As to this clone: Germline and junction disagree at one end, which may indicate a read error. The identical CDR3 is also encoded by other nucleotide sequences in the sample. V and J are TRBV28 and TRBJ1-4, with D possibly TRBD1 on 6 matching bases. Per the germline V gene, CDR1 is MDHEN and CDR2 is SYDVKM. CDR3 length: 14 amino acids. CDR3 loop: CASSLGGIGEKLFF. The CDR3, as DNA: TGCGCCAGCAGTTTAGGGGGGATAGGTGAAAAACTGTTTTTT.